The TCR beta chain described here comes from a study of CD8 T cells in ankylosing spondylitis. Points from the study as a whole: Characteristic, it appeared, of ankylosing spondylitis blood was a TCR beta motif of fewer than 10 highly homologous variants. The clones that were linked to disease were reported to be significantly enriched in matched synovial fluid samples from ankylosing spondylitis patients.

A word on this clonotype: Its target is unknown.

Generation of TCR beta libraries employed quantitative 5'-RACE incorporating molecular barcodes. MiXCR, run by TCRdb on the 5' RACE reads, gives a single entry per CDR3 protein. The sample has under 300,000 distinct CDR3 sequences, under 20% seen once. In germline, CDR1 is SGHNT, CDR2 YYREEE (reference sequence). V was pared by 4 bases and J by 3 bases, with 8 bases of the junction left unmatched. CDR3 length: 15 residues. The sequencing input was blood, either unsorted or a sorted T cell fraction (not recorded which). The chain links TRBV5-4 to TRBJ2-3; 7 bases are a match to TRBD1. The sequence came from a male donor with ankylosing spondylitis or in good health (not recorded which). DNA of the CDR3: TGTGCCAGCAGCCCTGTCGCAGGGGGAACAGATACGCAGTATTTT. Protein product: CASSPVAGGTDTQYF.